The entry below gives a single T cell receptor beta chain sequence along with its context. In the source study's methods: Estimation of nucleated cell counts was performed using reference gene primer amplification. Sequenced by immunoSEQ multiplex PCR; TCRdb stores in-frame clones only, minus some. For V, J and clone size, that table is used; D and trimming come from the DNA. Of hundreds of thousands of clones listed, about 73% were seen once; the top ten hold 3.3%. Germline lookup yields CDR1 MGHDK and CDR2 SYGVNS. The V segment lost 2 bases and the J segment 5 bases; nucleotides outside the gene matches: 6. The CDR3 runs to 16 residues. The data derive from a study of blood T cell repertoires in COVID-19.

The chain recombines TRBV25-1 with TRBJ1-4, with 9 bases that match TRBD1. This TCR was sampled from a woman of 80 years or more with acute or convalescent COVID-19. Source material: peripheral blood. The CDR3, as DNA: TGTGCCAGCAGTGAAGGGACAGGGAGCGGGAATGAAAAACTGTTTTTT. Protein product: CASSEGTGSGNEKLFF.